This T cell receptor beta chain was profiled in a study of beta chain features in type 1 diabetes. Overall study: When patients were set against healthy donors, age, gender and cell yields were similar. General study points: The study left unresolved whether HLA type influences TCRB rearrangement. Patients showed naive, central memory and Treg TCRB repertoires that appeared more similar than those of healthy donors.

All of the isolated RNA was reverse transcribed, so expressed TCRB transcripts were sequenced. TCRdb keeps only in-frame clones here, not all; method: immunoSEQ multiplex PCR. The table includes 300,000 to 350,000 clones, around 20% detected once. Worth noting for this clone: What it binds is not known.

Germline CDR1 reads SQVTM; CDR2 reads ANQGSEA. Unmatched junction bases numbered 8, after V lost 6 bases and J lost 4 bases. The CDR3 runs 15 residues. The chain recombines TRBV29-1 with TRBJ2-3; 12 positions match TRBD2. The receptor's source is a woman aged 18-29 years in good health. The sequenced material came from naive CD4+ T cells from blood. The DNA for the CDR3 is TGCAGCGTGGAGACTAGCGGGGGTGCCGCAGATACGCAGTATTTT. Protein product: CSVETSGGAADTQYF.